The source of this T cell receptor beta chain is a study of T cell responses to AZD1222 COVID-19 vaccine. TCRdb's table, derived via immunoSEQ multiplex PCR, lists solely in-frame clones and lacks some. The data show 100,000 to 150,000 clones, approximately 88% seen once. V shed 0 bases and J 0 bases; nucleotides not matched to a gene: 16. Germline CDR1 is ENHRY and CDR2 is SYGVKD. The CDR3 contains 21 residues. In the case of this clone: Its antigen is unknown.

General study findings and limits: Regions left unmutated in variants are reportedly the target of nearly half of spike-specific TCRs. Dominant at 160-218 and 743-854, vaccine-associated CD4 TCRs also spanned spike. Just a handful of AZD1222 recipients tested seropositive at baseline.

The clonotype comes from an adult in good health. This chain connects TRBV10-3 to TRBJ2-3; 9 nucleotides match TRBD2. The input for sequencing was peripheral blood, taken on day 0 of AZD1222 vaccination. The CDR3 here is CAISESRPAGGLLTSTDTQYF. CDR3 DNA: TGTGCCATCAGTGAGTCTAGGCCAGCGGGAGGCCTCTTAACTAGCACAGATACGCAGTATTTT.